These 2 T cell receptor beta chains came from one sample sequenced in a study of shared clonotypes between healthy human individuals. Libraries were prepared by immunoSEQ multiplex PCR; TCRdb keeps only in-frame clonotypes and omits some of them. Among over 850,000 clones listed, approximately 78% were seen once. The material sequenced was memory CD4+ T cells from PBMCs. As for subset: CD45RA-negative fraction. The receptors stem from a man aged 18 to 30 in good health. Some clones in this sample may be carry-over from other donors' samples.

CDR3 region: CASRASTDTQYF. In DNA form, the CDR3 reads TGTGCCAGCAGAGCTAGCACAGATACGCAGTATTTT. This rearrangement joins TRBV6-5 to TRBJ2-3; D is unresolved. Between the trimmed V and J ends, which lost 6 bases and 0 bases, there was a span of 4 bases. The CDR3 is 12 amino acids. Germline lookup yields CDR1 MNHEY and CDR2 SVGAGI.

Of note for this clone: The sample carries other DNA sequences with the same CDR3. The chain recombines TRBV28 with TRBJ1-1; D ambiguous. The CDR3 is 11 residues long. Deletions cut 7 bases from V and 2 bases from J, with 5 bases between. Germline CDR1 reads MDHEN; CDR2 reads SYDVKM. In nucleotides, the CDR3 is TGTGCCAGCACCACTAACACTGAAGCTTTCTTT. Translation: CASTTNTEAFF.